This T cell receptor (beta chain) emerged from a study of blood T cell repertoires in COVID-19. Study context: In Cohort 3, a recovered donor had either two negative PCRs, clearance, or symptom resolution. The United States, Italy and Spain supplied acute and convalescent COVID-19 samples. The analysed material was cDNA or gDNA that came from T cells, B-cell-depleted T cells, or PBMCs.

The germline CDR1 and CDR2 sequences are MNHNS and SASEGT. The CDR3 spans 16 residues. V dropped 3 bases and J dropped 7 bases, with 22 bases sitting between them. Clones were read by immunoSEQ multiplex PCR, and TCRdb kept only the in-frame ones, dropping some. The data contain about 190,000 clones, roughly nine tenths of them singletons. Those who participated ranged in age from roughly 18 to 89 years and resided in 20 to 30 US areas. V gene TRBV6-1 combines with J gene TRBJ2-7; D uncertain. What was sequenced was PBMCs or T cells enriched from blood (not recorded which). This sequence was found in a middle-aged woman in a cohort exposed to, infected with or recovered from COVID-19 (not recorded which). The CDR3 region is CASSDIRAERIREQYF. In nucleotides, the CDR3 is TGTGCCAGCAGTGACATCCGTGCGGAAAGGATTAGGGAGCAGTACTTC.